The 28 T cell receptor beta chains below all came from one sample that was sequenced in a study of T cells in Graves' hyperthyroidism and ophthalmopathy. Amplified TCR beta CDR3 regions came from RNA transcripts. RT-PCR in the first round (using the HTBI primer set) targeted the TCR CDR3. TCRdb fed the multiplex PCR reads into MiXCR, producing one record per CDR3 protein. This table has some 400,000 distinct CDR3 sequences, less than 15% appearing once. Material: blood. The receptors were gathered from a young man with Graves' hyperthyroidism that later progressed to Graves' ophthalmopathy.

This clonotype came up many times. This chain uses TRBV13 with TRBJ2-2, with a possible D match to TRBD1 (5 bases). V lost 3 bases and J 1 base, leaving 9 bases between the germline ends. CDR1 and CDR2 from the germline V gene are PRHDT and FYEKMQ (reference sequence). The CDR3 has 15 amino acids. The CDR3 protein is CASSFGQGNTGELFF. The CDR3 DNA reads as TGTGCCAGCAGCTTTGGGCAGGGGAACACCGGGGAGCTGTTTTTT.

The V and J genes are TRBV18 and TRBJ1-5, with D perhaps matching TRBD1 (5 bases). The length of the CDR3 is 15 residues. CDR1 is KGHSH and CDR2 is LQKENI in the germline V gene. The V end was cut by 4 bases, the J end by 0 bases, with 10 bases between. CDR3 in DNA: TGTGCCAGCTCACGGTGGGACTATAGCAATCAGCCCCAGCATTTT. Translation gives CASSRWDYSNQPQHF.

The chain's CDR3 is CASSQEPRDPYEQYF. The CDR3 nucleotides read TGCGCCAGCAGCCAAGAACCCAGGGACCCCTACGAGCAGTACTTC. The chain employs TRBV4-1 and TRBJ2-7; D may be TRBD1 or TRBD2 (5 bases each). V was shortened by 0 bases and J by 2 bases, with 11 bases between the two germline ends. CDR3 size: 15 residues. The germline V gene encodes CDR1 MGHRA and CDR2 YSYEKL.

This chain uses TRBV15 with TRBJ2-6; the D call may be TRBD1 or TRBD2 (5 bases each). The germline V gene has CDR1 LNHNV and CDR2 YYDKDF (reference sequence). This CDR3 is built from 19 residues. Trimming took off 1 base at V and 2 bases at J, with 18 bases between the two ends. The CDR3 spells CATSRGGVGVDTGANVLTF. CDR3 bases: TGTGCCACCAGCAGAGGTGGAGTGGGGGTAGATACTGGGGCCAACGTCCTGACTTTC. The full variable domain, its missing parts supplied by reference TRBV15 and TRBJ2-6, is DAMVIQNPRYQVTQFGKPVTLSCSQTLNHNVMYWYQQKSSQAPKLLFHYYDKDFNNEADTPDNFQSRRPNTSFCFLDIRSPGLGDTAMYLCATSRGGVGVDTGANVLTFGAGSRLTVL.

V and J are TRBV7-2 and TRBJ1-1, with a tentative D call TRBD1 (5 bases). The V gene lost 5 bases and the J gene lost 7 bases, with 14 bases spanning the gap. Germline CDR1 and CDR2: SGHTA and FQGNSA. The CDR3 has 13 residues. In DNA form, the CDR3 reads TGTGCCAGCAGCCCTGACGGGGGTGGTGAAGCTTTCTTT. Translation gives CASSPDGGGEAFF. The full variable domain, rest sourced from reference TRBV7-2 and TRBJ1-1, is GAGVSQSPSNKVTEKGKDVELRCDPISGHTALYWYRQSLGQGLEFLIYFQGNSAPDKSGLPSDRFSAERTGGSVSTLTIQRTQQEDSAVYLCASSPDGGGEAFFGQGTRLTVV.

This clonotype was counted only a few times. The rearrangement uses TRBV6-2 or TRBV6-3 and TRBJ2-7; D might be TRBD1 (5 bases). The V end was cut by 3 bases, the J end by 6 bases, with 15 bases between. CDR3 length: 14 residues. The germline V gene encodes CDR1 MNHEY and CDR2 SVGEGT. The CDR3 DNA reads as TGTGCCAGCAGTTATTACGCAGGGTTCGGCGAGCAGTACTTC. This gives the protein CASSYYAGFGEQYF.

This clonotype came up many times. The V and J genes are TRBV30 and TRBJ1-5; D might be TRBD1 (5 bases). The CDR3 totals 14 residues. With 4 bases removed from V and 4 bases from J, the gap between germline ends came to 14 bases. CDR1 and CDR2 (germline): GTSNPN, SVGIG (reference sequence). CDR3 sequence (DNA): TGTGCCTGGACCTCGTGGGGGAGGAATCAGCCCCAGCATTTT. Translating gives CAWTSWGRNQPQHF.

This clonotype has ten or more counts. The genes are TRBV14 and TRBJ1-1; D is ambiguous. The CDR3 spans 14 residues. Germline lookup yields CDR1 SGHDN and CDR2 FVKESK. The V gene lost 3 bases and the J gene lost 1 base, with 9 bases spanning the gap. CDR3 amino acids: CASSQIPWNTEAFF. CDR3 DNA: TGTGCCAGCAGCCAGATTCCATGGAACACTGAAGCTTTCTTT.

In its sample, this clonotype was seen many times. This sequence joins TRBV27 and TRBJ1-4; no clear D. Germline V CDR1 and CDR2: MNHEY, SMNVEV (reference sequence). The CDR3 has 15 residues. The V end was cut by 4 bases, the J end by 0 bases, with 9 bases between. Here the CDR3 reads CASSSLVTTNEKLFF. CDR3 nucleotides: TGTGCCAGCAGTTCATTAGTAACAACTAATGAAAAACTGTTTTTT.

The CDR3 sequence: CASSPLRGGQKTQYF. CDR3 nucleotides: TGTGCCAGCAGTCCCCTCCGGGGGGGACAAAAGACCCAGTACTTC. The rearrangement uses TRBV28 and TRBJ2-5; 8 nucleotides agree with TRBD2. Losses at the gene ends were 5 bases for V and 6 bases for J; bases not matched to a gene: 11. The CDR3 sequence is 15 residues long. Germline CDR1 MDHEN, CDR2 SYDVKM.

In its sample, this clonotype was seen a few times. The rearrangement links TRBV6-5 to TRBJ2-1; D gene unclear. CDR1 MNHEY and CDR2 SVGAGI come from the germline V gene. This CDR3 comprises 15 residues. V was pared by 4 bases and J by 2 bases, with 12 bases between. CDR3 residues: CASSFADTPYNEQFF. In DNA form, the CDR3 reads TGTGCCAGCAGTTTCGCGGATACCCCCTACAATGAGCAGTTCTTC.

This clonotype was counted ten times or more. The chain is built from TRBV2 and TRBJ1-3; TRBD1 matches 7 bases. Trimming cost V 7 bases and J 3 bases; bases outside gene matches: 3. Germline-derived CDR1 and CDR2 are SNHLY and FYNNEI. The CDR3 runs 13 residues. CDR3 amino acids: CASKGAVGNTIYF. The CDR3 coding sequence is TGTGCCAGCAAGGGGGCGGTTGGAAACACCATATATTTT.

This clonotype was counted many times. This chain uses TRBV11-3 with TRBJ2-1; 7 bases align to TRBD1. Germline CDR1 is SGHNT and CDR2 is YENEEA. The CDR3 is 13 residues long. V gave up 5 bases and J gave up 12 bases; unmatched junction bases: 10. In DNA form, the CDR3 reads TGTGCCAGCAGCCTCCAACAGGGGTTTCGGCAGTTCTTC. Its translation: CASSLQQGFRQFF.

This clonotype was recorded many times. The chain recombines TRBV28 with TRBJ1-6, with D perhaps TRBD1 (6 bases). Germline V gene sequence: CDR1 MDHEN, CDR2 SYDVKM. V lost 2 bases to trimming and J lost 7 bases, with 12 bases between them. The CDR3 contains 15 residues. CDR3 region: CASSLQGLGNSPLHF. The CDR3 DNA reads TGTGCCAGCAGTTTACAGGGGCTTGGGAATTCACCCCTCCACTTT.

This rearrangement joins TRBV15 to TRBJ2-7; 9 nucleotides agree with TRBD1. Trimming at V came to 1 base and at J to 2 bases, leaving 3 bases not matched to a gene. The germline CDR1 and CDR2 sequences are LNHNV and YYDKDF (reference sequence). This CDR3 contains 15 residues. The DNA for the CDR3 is TGTGCCACCAGCAGAGCCCGGACAGGGGCCTACGAGCAGTACTTC. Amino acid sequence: CATSRARTGAYEQYF.

CDR3 amino acids: CASSLGHPSNQPQHF. The CDR3 nucleotides read TGCGCCAGCAGCTTGGGGCATCCAAGCAATCAGCCCCAGCATTTT. The chain is built from TRBV5-1 and TRBJ1-5; D unresolved. Germline loops: CDR1 SGHRS, CDR2 YFSETQ. The CDR3 totals 15 residues. The V end was cut by 0 bases, the J end by 1 base, with 8 bases between. The full variable domain, with the rest looked up from reference TRBV5-1 and TRBJ1-5, is KAGVTQTPRYLIKTRGQQVTLSCSPISGHRSVSWYQQTPGQGLQFLFEYFSETQRNKGNFPGRFSGRQFSNSRSEMNVSTLELGDSALYLCASSLGHPSNQPQHFGDGTRLSIL.

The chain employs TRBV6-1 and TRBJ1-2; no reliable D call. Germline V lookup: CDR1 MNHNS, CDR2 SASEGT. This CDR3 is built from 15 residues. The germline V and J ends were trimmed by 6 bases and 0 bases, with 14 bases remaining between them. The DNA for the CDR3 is TGTGCCAGCAGAAAACCGGGAATCTCTAACTATGGCTACACCTTC. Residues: CASRKPGISNYGYTF.

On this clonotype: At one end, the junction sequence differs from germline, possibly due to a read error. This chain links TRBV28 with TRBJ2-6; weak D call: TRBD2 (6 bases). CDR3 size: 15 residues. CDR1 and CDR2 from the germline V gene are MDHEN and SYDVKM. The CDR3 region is CASGFQGLGANVLTF. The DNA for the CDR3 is TGTGCCAGCGGTTTCCAGGGACTGGGGGCCAACGTCCTGACTTTC.

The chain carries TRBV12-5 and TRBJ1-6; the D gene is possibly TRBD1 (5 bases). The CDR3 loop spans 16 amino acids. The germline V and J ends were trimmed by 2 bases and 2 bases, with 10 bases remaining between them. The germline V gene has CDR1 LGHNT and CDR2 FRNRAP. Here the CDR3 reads CASGLRAGPYNSPLHF. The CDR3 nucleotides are TGTGCTAGTGGTTTGAGGGCGGGACCCTATAATTCACCCCTCCACTTT.

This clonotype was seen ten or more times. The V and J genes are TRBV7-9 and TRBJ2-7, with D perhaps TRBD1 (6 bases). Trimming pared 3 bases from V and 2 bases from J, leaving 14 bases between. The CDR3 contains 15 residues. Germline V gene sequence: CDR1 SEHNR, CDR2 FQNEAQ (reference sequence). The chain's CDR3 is CASSFGARGTYEQYF. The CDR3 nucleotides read TGTGCCAGCAGCTTCGGGGCAAGGGGGACCTACGAGCAGTACTTC.

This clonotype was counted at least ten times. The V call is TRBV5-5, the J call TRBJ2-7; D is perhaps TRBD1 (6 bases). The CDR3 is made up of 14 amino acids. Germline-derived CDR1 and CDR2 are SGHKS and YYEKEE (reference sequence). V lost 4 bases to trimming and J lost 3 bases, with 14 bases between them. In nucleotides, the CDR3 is TGTGCCAGCAGCCCCCTGACAGGTGACTACGAGCAGTACTTC. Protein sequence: CASSPLTGDYEQYF.

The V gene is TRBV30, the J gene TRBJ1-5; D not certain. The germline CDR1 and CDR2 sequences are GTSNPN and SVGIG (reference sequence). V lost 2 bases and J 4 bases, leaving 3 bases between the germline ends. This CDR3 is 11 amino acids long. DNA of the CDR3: TGTGCCTGGAGTACAAATCAGCCCCAGCATTTT. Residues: CAWSTNQPQHF.

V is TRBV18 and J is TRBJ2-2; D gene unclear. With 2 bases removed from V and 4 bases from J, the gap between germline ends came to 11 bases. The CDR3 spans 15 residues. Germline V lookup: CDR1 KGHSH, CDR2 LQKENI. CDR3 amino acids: CASSPGVSSTGELFF. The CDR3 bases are TGTGCCAGCTCACCAGGGGTTTCGAGCACCGGGGAGCTGTTTTTT. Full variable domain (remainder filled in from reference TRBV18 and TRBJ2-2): NAGVMQNPRHLVRRRGQEARLRCSPMKGHSHVYWYRQLPEEGLKFMVYLQKENIIDESGMPKERFSAEFPKEGPSILRIQQVVRGDSAAYFCASSPGVSSTGELFFGEGSRLTVL.

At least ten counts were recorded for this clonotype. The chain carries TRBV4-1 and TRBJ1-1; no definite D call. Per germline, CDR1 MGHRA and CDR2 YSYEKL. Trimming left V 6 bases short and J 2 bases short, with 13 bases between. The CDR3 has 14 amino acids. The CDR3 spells CASSLLSRNTEAFF. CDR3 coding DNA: TGCGCCAGCAGTCTACTCAGTAGAAACACTGAAGCTTTCTTT.

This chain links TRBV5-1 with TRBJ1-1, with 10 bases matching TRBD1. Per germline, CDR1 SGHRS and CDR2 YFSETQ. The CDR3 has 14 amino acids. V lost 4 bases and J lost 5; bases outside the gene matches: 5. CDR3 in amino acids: CASSGTGDETEAFF. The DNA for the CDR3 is TGCGCCAGCAGCGGGACAGGGGACGAGACTGAAGCTTTCTTT.

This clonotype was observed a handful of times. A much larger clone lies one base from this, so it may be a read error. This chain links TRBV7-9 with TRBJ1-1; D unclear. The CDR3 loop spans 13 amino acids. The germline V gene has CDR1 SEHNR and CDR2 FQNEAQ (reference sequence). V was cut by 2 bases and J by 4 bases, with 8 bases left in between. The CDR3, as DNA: TGTGCCAGCAGCTTATTTGGGAGCACTGAAGCTTTCTTT. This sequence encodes CASSLFGSTEAFF.

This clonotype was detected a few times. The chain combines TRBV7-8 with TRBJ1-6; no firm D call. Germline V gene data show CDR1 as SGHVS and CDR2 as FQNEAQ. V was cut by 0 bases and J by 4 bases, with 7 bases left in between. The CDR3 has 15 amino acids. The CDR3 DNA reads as TGTGCCAGCAGCTTAGCGTCGCGGTATAATTCACCCCTCCACTTT. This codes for CASSLASRYNSPLHF.

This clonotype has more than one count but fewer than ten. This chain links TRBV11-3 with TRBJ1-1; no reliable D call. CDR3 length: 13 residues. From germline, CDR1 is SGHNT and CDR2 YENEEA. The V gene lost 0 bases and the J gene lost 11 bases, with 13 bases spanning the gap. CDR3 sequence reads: CASSLDRFRVAFF. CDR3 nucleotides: TGTGCCAGCAGCTTAGATCGGTTTCGTGTGGCTTTCTTT.